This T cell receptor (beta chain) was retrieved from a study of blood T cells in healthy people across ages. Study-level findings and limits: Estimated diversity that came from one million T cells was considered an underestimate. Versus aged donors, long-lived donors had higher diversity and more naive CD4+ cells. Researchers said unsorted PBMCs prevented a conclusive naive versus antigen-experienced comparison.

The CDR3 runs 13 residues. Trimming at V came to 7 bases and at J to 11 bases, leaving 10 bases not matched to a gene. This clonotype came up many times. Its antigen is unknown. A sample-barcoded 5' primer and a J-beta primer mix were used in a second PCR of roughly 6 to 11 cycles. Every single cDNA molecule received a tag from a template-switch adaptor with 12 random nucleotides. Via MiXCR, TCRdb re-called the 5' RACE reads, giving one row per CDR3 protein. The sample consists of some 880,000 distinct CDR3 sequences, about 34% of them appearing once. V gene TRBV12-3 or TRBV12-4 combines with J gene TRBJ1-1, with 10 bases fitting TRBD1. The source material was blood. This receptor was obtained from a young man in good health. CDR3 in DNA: TGTGCCAGCACTGCGGACAGGGGGGATGGGGCTTTCTTT. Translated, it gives CASTADRGDGAFF.